The 3 T cell receptor beta chains below were found in one sample sequenced in a study of regulatory T cells in long-lasting Graves disease. Sequencing libraries for TCR beta were prepared with iRepertoire HTBI primers and Arm-PCR of CDR3 regions. TCRdb fed the multiplex PCR reads into MiXCR, producing one record per CDR3 protein. The sample shows 360,000 or so distinct CDR3 sequences, 20% to 25% of them seen only once. Time point described: persistent/refractory GD, antithyroid drugs over 5 years with positive TRAb. PBMC-derived RNA was used for the TCR library. This material consisted of peripheral blood mononuclear cells (PBMCs), taken when the disease was refractory, from a patient treated with antithyroid drugs. The source is a woman in her thirties or forties with Graves disease.

This clonotype was seen more than once but under ten times. The chain recombines TRBV6-2 or TRBV6-3 with TRBJ1-1; the D gene is possibly TRBD1 (6 bases). V was cut by 1 base and J by 1 base, with 13 bases left in between. The CDR3 consists of 16 residues. Germline values: CDR1 MNHEY, CDR2 SVGEGT. In DNA, the CDR3 is TGTGCCAGCAGTTACTTCCCAACACAGGGGAACACTGAAGCTTTCTTT. It codes for CASSYFPTQGNTEAFF.

In the case of this clonotype: This may come from a read error, since a much larger clone is one base off. V usage is TRBV25-1 and J usage is TRBJ2-5; TRBD1 is a possible D gene (7 bases). Per the germline V gene, CDR1 is MGHDK and CDR2 is SYGVNS. The V and J ends lost 4 bases and 9 bases respectively, with 24 bases between them. The CDR3 length is 16 residues. CDR3 region: CASSGEVHRGREAQYF. DNA for the CDR3: TGTGCCAGCAGTGGAGAGGTGCACAGGGGCAGGGAGGCCCAGTACTTC.

This clonotype was counted at least ten times. The chain uses TRBV28 and TRBJ2-7; D is ambiguous. Trimming took off 6 bases at V and 0 bases at J, with 15 bases between the two ends. The CDR3 extends over 15 amino acids. The germline CDR1 and CDR2 sequences are MDHEN and SYDVKM. CDR3 DNA: TGTGCCAGCAGGCAAACAGTCCTTAGCTCCTACGAGCAGTACTTC. Its protein product is CASRQTVLSSYEQYF.